This record concerns one TCR beta chain sequence. Its antigen is not identified. The germline V gene encodes CDR1 MDHEN and CDR2 SYDVKM. V was pared by 6 bases and J by 8 bases, with 5 bases of the junction left unmatched. The CDR3 covers 12 residues. Assay used: immunoSEQ multiplex PCR; TCRdb lists only in-frame clones, some missing. The sample has about 48,000 clones, 70% to 85% seen once. This sample stems from a study of T cells in localized non-small cell lung cancer. Findings and caveats of the study: The greatest T cell clonality was found in uninvolved adjacent lung (higher than in tumor). Within adjacent lung there appeared a median approximately 60 of the top 100 tumor clones. Sequence data derive from only one tumor region, so heterogeneity remains possible. Greater T cell density in blood accompanied longer overall survival.

The chain recombines TRBV28 with TRBJ1-1, with 8 positions matching TRBD1. Sequenced here: peripheral blood, sampled before any cancer treatment. The TCR originated in a man aged 35-69 years with stage I squamous cell lung carcinoma. The CDR3 coding sequence is TGTGCCAGCAGACGGACAGGGCAGGAAGCTTTCTTT. This encodes CASRRTGQEAFF.